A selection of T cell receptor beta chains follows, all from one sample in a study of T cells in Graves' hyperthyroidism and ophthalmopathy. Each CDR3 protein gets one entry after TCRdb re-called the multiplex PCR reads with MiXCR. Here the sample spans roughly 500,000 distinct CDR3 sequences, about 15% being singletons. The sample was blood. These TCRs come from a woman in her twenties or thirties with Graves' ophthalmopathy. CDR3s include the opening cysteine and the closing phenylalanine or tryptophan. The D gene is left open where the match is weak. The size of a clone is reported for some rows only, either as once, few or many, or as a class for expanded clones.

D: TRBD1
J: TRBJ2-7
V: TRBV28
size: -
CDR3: CASNTPGTGFYEQYF

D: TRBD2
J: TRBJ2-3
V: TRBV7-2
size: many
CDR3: CASSLSSGPSTDTQYF

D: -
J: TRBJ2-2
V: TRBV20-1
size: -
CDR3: CSARDWGRRTGELFF

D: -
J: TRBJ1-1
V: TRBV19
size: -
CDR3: CASHPQYGFTEAFF

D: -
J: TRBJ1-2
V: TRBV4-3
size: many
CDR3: CASSPTGTEDNYGYTF

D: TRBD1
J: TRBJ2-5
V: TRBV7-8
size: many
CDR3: CASSRSGQLQETQYF

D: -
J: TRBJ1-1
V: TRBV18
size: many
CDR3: CASSPPGSEAFF

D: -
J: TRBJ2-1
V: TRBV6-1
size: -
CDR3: CASSSYEVKRSSYNEQFF

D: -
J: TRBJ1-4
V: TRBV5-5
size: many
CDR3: CASSLRDFNEKLFF

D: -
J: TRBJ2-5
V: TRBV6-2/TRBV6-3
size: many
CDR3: CASSHPKETGQETQYF

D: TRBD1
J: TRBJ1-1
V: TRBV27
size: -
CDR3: CASSSGGWTEAFF

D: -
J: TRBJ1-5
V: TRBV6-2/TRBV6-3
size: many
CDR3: CASRTGGEGQPQHF

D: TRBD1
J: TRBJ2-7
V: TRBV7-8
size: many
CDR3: CASSPREGGVYEQYF

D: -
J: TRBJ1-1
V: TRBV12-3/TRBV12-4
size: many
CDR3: CASSLGGRRNTEAFF

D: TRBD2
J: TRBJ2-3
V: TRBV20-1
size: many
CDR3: CSARGLAGVSSTDTQYF

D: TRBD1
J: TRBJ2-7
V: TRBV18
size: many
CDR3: CASRGQVTYEQYF

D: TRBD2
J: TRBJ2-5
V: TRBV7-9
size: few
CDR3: CASSPIRGGTQYF

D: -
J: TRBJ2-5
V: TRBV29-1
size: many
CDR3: CSVVRDSTRTQYF

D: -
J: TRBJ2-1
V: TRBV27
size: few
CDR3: CASSLPGGADEQFF

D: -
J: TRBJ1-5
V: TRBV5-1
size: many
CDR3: CASSLDGTSYQPQHF

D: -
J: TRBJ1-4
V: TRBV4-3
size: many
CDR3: CASSQVRVSGKLFF

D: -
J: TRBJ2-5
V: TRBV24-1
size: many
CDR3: CATSGAGTQETQYF

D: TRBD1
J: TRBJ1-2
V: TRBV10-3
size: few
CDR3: CAIQGAEYGYTF

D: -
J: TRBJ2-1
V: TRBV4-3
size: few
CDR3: CASSQEGGRGYNEQFF